This is a list of T cell receptor beta chains from one sample in a study of T cells after yellow fever vaccination. MiXCR was run by TCRdb on the 5' RACE reads, yielding one entry per CDR3 protein. Of 120,000 or so distinct CDR3 sequences in the sample, roughly 7.9% were seen once. The sample here was CD4+ T cells sorted from PBMCs, taken approximately 47 days after the first yellow fever vaccination. The receptors originated from a man aged 18-30 years who received the YFV17D yellow fever vaccine. The CDR3 runs from the conserved cysteine through the conserved F or W. Not every row has a clone size; where given, it reads once, few, many or a size class.

clone size	V gene	J gene	CDR3 protein
many	TRBV12-3/TRBV12-4	TRBJ1-6	CASSGHQNSPLHF
many	TRBV4-1	TRBJ1-1	CASSQDFGTEAFF
many	TRBV10-3	TRBJ1-1	CAISPQGATTEAFF
many	TRBV4-1	TRBJ2-1	CASSQDRVAGNYNEQFF
many	TRBV5-8	TRBJ2-5	CASRWEGTETQYF
many	TRBV5-1	TRBJ1-1	CASSLDQYEAFF
many	TRBV3-1	TRBJ2-5	CASSGRGGETQYF
few	TRBV7-2	TRBJ2-5	CASTLGATQETQYF
few	TRBV7-3	TRBJ2-3	CASSLGTGYTQYF
few	TRBV19	TRBJ1-4	CASSPNVNEEKLFF
.	TRBV5-1	TRBJ2-5	CASSLDSGQETQYF
many	TRBV5-1	TRBJ2-1	CASSSSGGNNEQFF
many	TRBV20-1	TRBJ1-3	CSAPYRRGGNTIYF
many	TRBV29-1	TRBJ1-3	CSVDGGSGNTIYF